The following is a T cell receptor (beta chain) sequence with its context. There is no known antigen for this receptor. No clone much larger than this one lies a single base away; base qualities are absent. The source of the sample is a study of blood T cell repertoires in COVID-19 (dated by TCRdb to the early 2020s). For the study in its entirety: The collaborator samples originated in the United States, Italy and Spain and spanned the acute and convalescent phases of COVID-19. Where available, HLA class I and class II types were obtained from metadata supplied by the sample provider rather than from assay-based typing. The repertoires were released in a freely available public database meant as a resource for research on the immune response to SARS-CoV-2. Sample metadata almost always included a de-identified subject ID, COVID-19 status, age in years and sex. The samples were drawn from two sources: the first 160 participants of the ongoing ImmuneRACE study, and 1,000 to 1,500 subjects contributed by 6 global collaborators. The material from the prospective study consisted of cDNA or gDNA derived from T cells, B-cell-depleted T cells, or PBMCs. Deeply sampled blood TCRbeta repertoires from subjects exposed to, actively infected with, or recovered from COVID-19 were included in the dataset. Overall study results and their limits: Clinical and demographic metadata were provided uncurated, with the amount varying by source and participant.

Each collaborating institution followed its own protocols to collect whole blood in K2EDTA tubes. For TCRbeta analysis, collaborator samples were shipped as frozen whole blood, as isolated PBMCs, or as DNA extracted from either sample type. TCRbeta CDR3 regions were amplified from genomic DNA using the immunoSEQ Assay, a bias-controlled multiplex PCR. The study's processing was this. Within the assay, amplification of reference gene primers was used to estimate how many nucleated cells each sample contained. To quantify the absolute abundance of each unique TCRbeta CDR3 rearrangement, sequence reads were collapsed and filtered. For each sample, productive Simpson clonality was calculated by taking the square root of Simpson's diversity index across productive rearrangements. The immuneACCESS repertoire file appears here via TCRdb, limited to in-frame rearrangements. These files lack a portion of the clones; in checked studies, under half of the deficit traces to unresolved V genes, and the cause of the others is not known. That table furnishes V, J and clone size, whereas the DNA furnished D and trimming. In all, the sample holds 150,000 to 200,000 clones, and about 85% of those were seen once. The ten largest make up 2.1% of the sample.

The specimen sequenced was peripheral blood. The sequence derives from an older man with active or convalescent COVID-19.

The CDR3 amino acid sequence is: CASRPGGANTGELFF. The DNA sequence is as follows: TGTGCCAGCAGGCCAGGTGGCGCGAACACCGGGGAGCTGTTTTTT. The chain uses TRBV28 and TRBJ2-2; the D gene is not confidently resolved. In the germline V gene, CDR1 corresponds to MDHEN and CDR2 to SYDVKM. From its cysteine to its phenylalanine, the CDR3 spans 15 amino acids. The retained sequence is limited to the CDR3, 45 bases, with the frame set at the first base. The trim is 6 bases for V and 0 bases for J, with a gap of 11 bases between the germline ends.